This is a list of T cell receptor beta chains from one sample in a study of graft-versus-host responses after intestinal transplantation. Libraries were prepared by immunoSEQ multiplex PCR; TCRdb keeps only in-frame clonotypes and omits some of them. The sample records some 96,000 clones, roughly 84% being singletons. Their antigens are not known. The sequencing used unstimulated CD4+ T cells sorted from spleen or lymph node cells, collected before transplant. These receptors all stem from a human donor who was the organ donor for an intestinal transplant. The CDR3 runs from the conserved cysteine through the conserved F or W. A D gene is named only where the DNA matches it firmly. Rows give clone size only sometimes, using once, few, many, or a class for an expanded clone.

d_call | clone_size | j_call | v_call | cdr3_nt | cdr3_aa
TRBD1 | . | TRBJ1-1 | TRBV5-4 | TGTGCCAGCAGCCTGACTGAGACAGGGGCCCAAAGGGCTGAAGCTTTCTTT | CASSLTETGAQRAEAFF
. | . | TRBJ2-3 | TRBV18 | TGTGCCAGCTCACCACTAGTACAAGGGGCGGCAGATACGCAGTATTTT | CASSPLVQGAADTQYF
. | . | TRBJ1-3 | TRBV5-1 | TGCGCCAGCAGCTTGAACCTCGGGATAGCTGGAAACACCATATATTTT | CASSLNLGIAGNTIYF
TRBD1 | . | TRBJ1-2 | TRBV7-9 | TGTGCCAGCAGCCTACAGGGGGTGAGTCCCTATGGCTACACCTTC | CASSLQGVSPYGYTF
TRBD1 | once | TRBJ1-2 | TRBV27 | TGTGCCAGCTCCCCTAGGGGACAGGGGGTATCTCGGGGCTACACCTTC | CASSPRGQGVSRGYTF
TRBD1 | . | TRBJ1-5 | TRBV15 | TGTGCCACCAGCGGCCCCGGGACAGGGGGCGGTGGAGGCAATCAGCCCCAGCATTTT | CATSGPGTGGGGGNQPQHF
TRBD2 | . | TRBJ2-3 | TRBV7-3 | TGTGCCAGCAGCTTAACCCTAGGGAGCGGGGGACTGTTTGATACGCAGTATTTT | CASSLTLGSGGLFDTQYF
. | . | TRBJ1-6 | TRBV9 | TGTGCCAGCAGCGTAGGCGGGAATTCACCCCTCCACTTT | CASSVGGNSPLHF
. | . | TRBJ1-4 | TRBV4-2 | TGTGCCAGCAGCCAAGATGGGAAGGTTAATGAAAAACTGTTTTTT | CASSQDGKVNEKLFF
. | . | TRBJ1-2 | TRBV19 | TGTGCCAGTACGCAGAATAACTATGGCTACACCTTC | CASTQNNYGYTF
. | . | TRBJ1-3 | TRBV6-1 | TGTGCCAGCAGTGCGACAGCCTCTGGAAACACCATATATTTT | CASSATASGNTIYF
TRBD2 | . | TRBJ2-1 | TRBV6-4 | TGTGCCAGCAGTAGCGGGGGGGCCAATGAGCAGTTCTTC | CASSSGGANEQFF
. | once | TRBJ2-5 | TRBV5-1 | TGCGCCAGCAGCTTGGCCGCGGGGGCGCGGCAAGAGACCCAGTACTTC | CASSLAAGARQETQYF
TRBD2 | . | TRBJ2-1 | TRBV7-9 | TGTGCCAGCAGCTATTCTAGCGGGGGCTACAATGAGCAGTTCTTC | CASSYSSGGYNEQFF
TRBD1 | . | TRBJ2-5 | TRBV18 | TGTGCCAGCTCATTATCGACAGGGAGTATGGAGACCCAGTACTTC | CASSLSTGSMETQYF
. | . | TRBJ2-7 | TRBV29-1 | TGCAGCGTTGAAGGTCGCTTCTCCTACGAGCAGTACTTC | CSVEGRFSYEQYF
. | . | TRBJ1-1 | TRBV7-2 | TGTGCCAGCAGCTTATTCCTGGGCCAGAACACTGAAGCTTTCTTT | CASSLFLGQNTEAFF
. | . | TRBJ1-3 | TRBV30 | TGTGCCTGGAGTGTGGGCGGGGACGGAAACACCATATATTTT | CAWSVGGDGNTIYF
. | . | TRBJ2-7 | TRBV30 | TGTGCCTGGAGTGTCGCAGGGTCCTCCTACGAGCAGTACTTC | CAWSVAGSSYEQYF
TRBD2 | . | TRBJ2-3 | TRBV28 | TGTGCCAGCACCTCTCCCCTGGGGCTAGCGGACGCAGATACGCAGTATTTT | CASTSPLGLADADTQYF
. | . | TRBJ2-2 | TRBV7-3 | TGTGCCAGCAGCTCGTCCGTGGCCGGGGAGCTGTTTTTT | CASSSSVAGELFF
. | . | TRBJ1-5 | TRBV5-1 | TGCGCCAGCAGCCCCCTGGGCAGCAGCAATCAGCCCCAGCATTTT | CASSPLGSSNQPQHF
. | . | TRBJ2-2 | TRBV12-2 | TGTGCAAGTCGCTTAGACCGGCTGGGGGCCGGGGAGCTGTTTTTT | CASRLDRLGAGELFF
. | . | TRBJ1-1 | TRBV6-5 | TGTGCCAGCACCCAACCGAGAGGGACTGAAGCTTTCTTT | CASTQPRGTEAFF
TRBD1 | . | TRBJ2-5 | TRBV9 | TGTGCCAGCAGCGCTACAGGGGGCGGAGGAGAGACCCAGTACTTC | CASSATGGGGETQYF
. | . | TRBJ1-5 | TRBV19 | TGTGCCAGTAGTATTTCAGGCGGGCGTAATAGCAATCAGCCCCAGCATTTT | CASSISGGRNSNQPQHF
. | once | TRBJ1-1 | TRBV15 | TGTGCCACCAGTAGAAAAGGGGGGGGATTGGCCACTGAAGCTTTCTTT | CATSRKGGGLATEAFF
. | few | TRBJ1-4 | TRBV5-5 | TGTGCCAGCAGCTTGGTGACGGGGTATGAAAAACTGTTTTTT | CASSLVTGYEKLFF
TRBD1 | . | TRBJ1-1 | TRBV5-1 | TGCGCCAGCAGCTGGGACAGGCGGGGGACCACTGAAGCTTTCTTT | CASSWDRRGTTEAFF
. | . | TRBJ2-1 | TRBV5-4 | TGTGCCACTATCCGGGAGACCGACGCCAATGAGCAGTTCTTC | CATIRETDANEQFF
. | . | TRBJ1-4 | TRBV7-9 | TGTGCCAGCAGCTTAGCGCGTCAGGGATATGAAAAACTGTTTTTT | CASSLARQGYEKLFF
. | once | TRBJ1-5 | TRBV7-9 | TGTGCCAGCAGCTTAGGGTCTACAAGTAATCAGCCCCAGCATTTT | CASSLGSTSNQPQHF
. | once | TRBJ1-1 | TRBV11-2 | TGTGCCAGCAGCTTCAGCGACAGAGCTGGCACTGAAGCTTTCTTT | CASSFSDRAGTEAFF
. | . | TRBJ1-1 | TRBV19 | TGTGCCAGTAGTTTTGGGAAGGGGGTGGCGAACACTGAAGCTTTCTTT | CASSFGKGVANTEAFF
. | . | TRBJ1-2 | TRBV27 | TGTGCCAGCAGTTTGGGGACAAAAAACTATGGCTACACCTTC | CASSLGTKNYGYTF
. | . | TRBJ1-1 | TRBV7-2 | TGTGCCAGCAGCCCCCGTTGGGGGCTGGAAGCTTTCTTT | CASSPRWGLEAFF
. | . | TRBJ2-7 | TRBV28 | TGTGCCAGCGGACCCGGAGGCTCCTACGAGCAGTACTTC | CASGPGGSYEQYF
. | few | TRBJ1-2 | TRBV6-6 | TGTGCCAGCAGCAGCCAGGGGATCGCTAACTATGGCTACACCTTC | CASSSQGIANYGYTF
. | . | TRBJ2-3 | TRBV19 | TGTGCCAGTAGTAGGGGCCAGTTCACAGATACGCAGTATTTT | CASSRGQFTDTQYF
TRBD1 | once | TRBJ2-7 | TRBV29-1 | TGCAGCGTCAACAGGGGCGTGGGTCGAGAGCAGTACTTC | CSVNRGVGREQYF
. | . | TRBJ2-6 | TRBV27 | TGTGCCAGCAGTTTGACCGGGCTTCCTGGGGCCAACGTCCTGACTTTC | CASSLTGLPGANVLTF
TRBD1 | . | TRBJ2-7 | TRBV10-3 | TGTGCCATCAGGTTTGGACAGGGCTCCTACGAGCAGTACTTC | CAIRFGQGSYEQYF
. | . | TRBJ2-2 | TRBV5-4 | TGTGCCAGCAGCGCCGATCGAGGGCACACCGGGGAGCTGTTTTTT | CASSADRGHTGELFF
. | . | TRBJ2-7 | TRBV9 | TGTGCCAGCAGCGAGGGGGGGACAGCTAGCTCCTACGAGCAGTACTTC | CASSEGGTASSYEQYF
. | . | TRBJ2-2 | TRBV11-1 | TGTGCCAGCAGCTTAGACCGCCCGGGGTCTGGGACCGGGGAGCTGTTTTTT | CASSLDRPGSGTGELFF
. | . | TRBJ2-1 | TRBV20-1 | TGCAGTGCTAGAGTCGGTGAGGAGCAGTTCTTC | CSARVGEEQFF
. | . | TRBJ1-1 | TRBV29-1 | TGCAGCGTTGAGATTCAACAGGGAACTGAAGCTTTCTTT | CSVEIQQGTEAFF
. | . | TRBJ1-5 | TRBV30 | TGTGCCTGGAGCGCCGGAATAAATCAGCCCCAGCATTTT | CAWSAGINQPQHF
TRBD1 | . | TRBJ2-1 | TRBV15 | TGTGCCACCAGCAGGCCAGGGACAGGGGGTTGGAATGAGCAGTTCTTC | CATSRPGTGGWNEQFF
. | . | TRBJ2-3 | TRBV6-1 | TGTGCCAGCATCGAACTTTGGGCAGATACGCAGTATTTT | CASIELWADTQYF
. | few | TRBJ1-1 | TRBV7-9 | TGTGCCAGCAGCTTAGATGCGTTCATTAAGAAAGCTTTCTTT | CASSLDAFIKKAFF
TRBD1 | . | TRBJ2-2 | TRBV11-1 | TGTGCCAGCGGTAGCAAAGGGACAGCGAACACCGGGGAGCTGTTTTTT | CASGSKGTANTGELFF
TRBD2 | . | TRBJ2-2 | TRBV30 | TGTGCCTGGAGTTTGCGAGGGCGGGAGGCCGGGGAGCTGTTTTTT | CAWSLRGREAGELFF
. | . | TRBJ1-6 | TRBV18 | TGTGCCAGCTGTGCGGCAGCCAATTCACCCCTCCACTTT | CASCAAANSPLHF
TRBD1 | . | TRBJ2-2 | TRBV5-4 | TGTGCCAGCGGAGGGACAGGGTCATTCACCGGGGAGCTGTTTTTT | CASGGTGSFTGELFF